This T cell receptor (beta chain) comes out of a study of T cell responses to AZD1222 COVID-19 vaccine. Study conclusions and caveats: There were repertoire samples only from the period after the peak T cell response. Baseline serostatus was positive in only six AZD1222 recipients. Clonal diversity was possibly underestimated; the donors were predominantly white British and more often female.

Details on this clone: The antigen is not known.

The CDR3 is made up of 14 amino acids. The V gene's germline CDR1 is SQVTM and CDR2 ANQGSEA. V shed 4 bases, J shed 2 bases, and the junction held 2 bases outside the gene matches. Generated by immunoSEQ multiplex PCR, the TCRdb table keeps only in-frame clones and is missing some. There are about 130,000 clones in the sample; roughly 82% occur only once, and 4.1% lies in the top ten. This clonotype was sampled from an adult in good health. The sample in question was peripheral blood, obtained on day 0 of AZD1222 vaccination. The chain couples TRBV29-1 to TRBJ2-2, with 9 positions matching TRBD1. CDR3 sequence: CSVGQGGNTGELFF. In DNA, the CDR3 is TGCAGCGTTGGACAGGGGGGAAACACCGGGGAGCTGTTTTTT.